These 27 T cell receptor beta chains originate from one sample sequenced in a study of OX40 agonist ivuxolimab in advanced cancers. Here immunoSEQ multiplex PCR was the method, and the copy in TCRdb shows in-frame clones only, minus some. The sample yields roughly 70,000 clones, 82% seen once. This sample comprised CD4+ or CD8+ T cells sorted from blood, obtained in a trial of the OX40 agonist ivuxolimab. The source is an adult with an advanced solid tumor such as melanoma, head and neck, liver or kidney cancer.

CDR3 protein: CASSNTGFDYGYTF. Written as DNA, the CDR3 is TGTGCCAGCAGTAATACAGGGTTTGACTATGGCTACACCTTC. The chain joins TRBV6-5 to TRBJ1-2; D may be TRBD1 (6 bases). In germline, CDR1 is MNHEY, CDR2 SVGAGI. The CDR3 consists of 14 residues. Trimming pared 5 bases from V and 3 bases from J, leaving 13 bases between.

V is TRBV19 and J is TRBJ2-3, with 9 bases lining up with TRBD2. The CDR3 runs 15 residues. In germline, CDR1 is LNHDA, CDR2 SQIVND (reference sequence). Trimming took 3 bases from V and 5 from J; bases not matched to a gene: 6. The CDR3 nucleotides read TGTGCCAGTAGTATGGCGGGAGGGCCGGGAGATACGCAGTATTTT. It yields the protein CASSMAGGPGDTQYF. The full variable domain, rest sourced from reference TRBV19 and TRBJ2-3, is DGGITQSPKYLFRKEGQNVTLSCEQNLNHDAMYWYRQDPGQGLRLIYYSQIVNDFQKGDIAEGYSVSREKKESFPLTVTSAQKNPTAFYLCASSMAGGPGDTQYFGPGTRLTVL.

This sequence joins TRBV7-2 and TRBJ1-2; D remains ambiguous. The CDR3 runs 12 residues. V was pared by 5 bases and J by 8 bases, with 12 bases between. CDR1 is SGHTA and CDR2 is FQGNSA in the germline V gene. The CDR3 DNA reads TGTGCCAGCAGCCCCGTGAAGGTCGGCTACACCTTC. This codes for CASSPVKVGYTF.

The chain combines TRBV11-2 with TRBJ2-7; possible D gene TRBD2, 6 bases. Germline CDR1 reads SGHAT; CDR2 reads FQNNGV. The CDR3 has 13 residues. The V gene lost 0 bases and the J gene lost 6 bases, with 9 bases spanning the gap. The DNA of the CDR3 is TGTGCCAGCAGCTTAGATTACGGGGGCGAGCAGTACTTC. It codes for CASSLDYGGEQYF.

The rearrangement links TRBV7-9 to TRBJ2-3, with D unclear. Trimming stripped 4 bases from V and 2 bases from J, with 16 bases between. The CDR3 loop spans 16 amino acids. Germline CDR1 reads SEHNR; CDR2 reads FQNEAQ (reference sequence). In nucleotides, the CDR3 is TGTGCCAGCAGCTCCCCTCCGGTTGGGCTCACAGATACGCAGTATTTT. Translating gives CASSSPPVGLTDTQYF.

The gene calls are TRBV10-2 and TRBJ2-1; 11 bases match TRBD2. Germline CDR1 is WSHSY and CDR2 is SAAADI. This CDR3 is 16 amino acids long. V trimming: 7 bases; J trimming: 5 bases; junction bases outside the gene matches: 10. In nucleotides, the CDR3 is TGCGCCAGCAACGAACTAGCGGGAGTGGGGAACAATGAGCAGTTCTTC. This encodes CASNELAGVGNNEQFF.

The V and J genes are TRBV11-2 and TRBJ2-7, with D tentatively TRBD1 (5 bases). The CDR3 covers 14 residues. In germline, CDR1 is SGHAT, CDR2 FQNNGV. Trimming left V 1 base short and J 3 bases short, with 10 bases between. CDR3: CASSLGAGRYEQYF. CDR3 nucleotides: TGTGCCAGCAGCTTAGGAGCAGGGCGCTACGAGCAGTACTTC.

This chain joins TRBV28 and TRBJ1-5; D might be TRBD1 (5 bases). Germline CDR1 is MDHEN and CDR2 is SYDVKM. CDR3 length: 13 amino acids. V lost 8 bases and J 3 bases, leaving 11 bases between the germline ends. The CDR3 region has the DNA TGTGCCAGCCGGGAGGGGTCCAATCAGCCCCAGCATTTT. As protein: CASREGSNQPQHF.

The V gene is TRBV7-6, the J gene TRBJ2-2; possibly TRBD1 for D (6 bases). The CDR3 has 16 residues. The germline V gene has CDR1 SGHVS and CDR2 FNYEAQ. The germline V and J ends were trimmed by 5 bases and 4 bases, with 17 bases remaining between them. CDR3 DNA sequence: TGTGCCAGCAGCCCCATCAGCGCAGGGGCCACCGGGGAGCTGTTTTTT. This gives the protein CASSPISAGATGELFF.

This clone was seen only a few times. This same CDR3 is encoded by further DNA sequences in the sample. V usage is TRBV28 and J usage is TRBJ2-5; 7 positions agree with TRBD1. Germline trimming cut 4 bases from V and 2 bases from J; bases unmatched to any gene: 4. CDR3 size: 14 residues. The V gene's germline CDR1 is MDHEN and CDR2 SYDVKM. CDR3 protein: CASSSPDRQETQYF. The CDR3 DNA sequence: TGTGCCAGCAGTTCCCCGGACAGGCAAGAGACCCAGTACTTC.

This clone showed up just a few times. This chain uses TRBV7-8 with TRBJ2-1; a weak D match, TRBD2 (5 bases). Germline V gene data show CDR1 as SGHVS and CDR2 as FQNEAQ. The CDR3 is 16 residues long. V was pared by 4 bases and J by 1 base, with 14 bases between. CDR3 protein: CASSSSFSASYNEQFF. In DNA, the CDR3 is TGTGCCAGCAGCTCCTCCTTTAGCGCATCCTACAATGAGCAGTTCTTC.

The chain carries TRBV2 and TRBJ1-3, with 8 bases that match TRBD1. This CDR3 comprises 14 residues. Germline CDR1 and CDR2: SNHLY and FYNNEI. Germline trimming cut 4 bases from V and 4 bases from J; bases unmatched to any gene: 3. The CDR3 DNA reads as TGTGCCAGCAGTGTTTACAGGGGGGGAAACACCATATATTTT. Translating gives CASSVYRGGNTIYF.

This chain joins TRBV4-3 and TRBJ1-4, with 7 bases identical to TRBD1. The CDR3 length is 16 residues. Per germline, CDR1 LGHNA and CDR2 YSLEER. With V trimmed by 4 bases and J by 0 bases, 5 bases remained unmatched. The CDR3 bases are TGCGCCAGCAGCCCGGGACAGTTTTCAACTAATGAAAAACTGTTTTTT. Protein sequence: CASSPGQFSTNEKLFF.

CDR3 sequence (DNA): TGTGCCAGCAGTAGAGGCGGGGGGGAAACAGATACGCAGTATTTT. This translates into CASSRGGGETDTQYF. This chain joins TRBV6-4 and TRBJ2-3; 9 nucleotides line up with TRBD2. The CDR3 runs to 15 residues. Germline values: CDR1 MRHNA, CDR2 SNTAGT. With V trimmed by 5 bases and J by 3 bases, 6 bases remained unmatched.

The chain uses TRBV5-4 and TRBJ1-1; D is possibly TRBD1 (5 bases). CDR1 and CDR2 (germline): SGHNT, YYREEE (reference sequence). The V end lost 0 bases, the J end lost 3 bases, and 12 bases lay between the germline ends. The CDR3 sequence is 15 residues long. CDR3 sequence (DNA): TGTGCCAGCAGCTTGGGTGGGGCGCTTTACACTGAAGCTTTCTTT. Translation: CASSLGGALYTEAFF.

The chain couples TRBV6-1 to TRBJ2-7; 8 positions agree with TRBD1. V lost 5 bases to trimming and J lost 9 bases; unmatched junction nucleotides: 12. This CDR3 comprises 14 residues. Germline lookup yields CDR1 MNHNS and CDR2 SASEGT. The CDR3, as DNA: TGTGCCAGCAGTTTGACAGGGGCCCAGTTAGTGCAGTACTTC. Translating gives CASSLTGAQLVQYF.

As regards this clone: A much larger clone differs by one base, so this may be a read error. Other nucleotide sequences in the sample specify the same CDR3. CDR3 residues: CASSLQETQYF. CDR3 DNA: TGTGCCAGCAGCCTCCAAGAGACCCAGTACTTC. The chain employs TRBV7-2 and TRBJ2-5; D remains ambiguous. This CDR3 is 11 amino acids long. The V gene lost 5 bases and the J gene lost 1 base, with 2 bases spanning the gap. Per germline, CDR1 SGHTA and CDR2 FQGNSA.

The chain employs TRBV10-3 and TRBJ1-2; 9 bases align to TRBD1. The J segment lost 8 bases and the V segment lost 6 bases, leaving 13 bases of the junction unmatched. Germline assignment: CDR1 ENHRY and CDR2 SYGVKD. This CDR3 spans 15 amino acids. Here the CDR3 reads CAISDEQQGAQGYTF. The DNA for the CDR3 is TGTGCCATCAGCGACGAACAACAGGGGGCGCAGGGCTACACCTTC.

The rearrangement uses TRBV5-1 and TRBJ1-4; the match to TRBD1 covers 8 bases. The CDR3 is made up of 14 amino acids. The trim removed 5 bases at V and 7 bases at J, leaving 7 bases unmatched. The germline V gene has CDR1 SGHRS and CDR2 YFSETQ. The DNA for the CDR3 is TGCGCCAGCAGGAGACAGGGGCCGGGTGAAAAACTGTTTTTT. Amino acids: CASRRQGPGEKLFF.

The chain couples TRBV5-1 to TRBJ1-2; no definite D call. Germline CDR1 reads SGHRS; CDR2 reads YFSETQ. The CDR3 is 14 residues long. The V end lost 2 bases, the J end lost 2 bases, and 10 bases lay between the germline ends. As DNA, the CDR3 is TGCGCCAGCAGCTTCTTATCGCAGAACTATGGCTACACCTTC. As protein: CASSFLSQNYGYTF.

The chain recombines TRBV2 with TRBJ2-5; a weak D match, TRBD2 (5 bases). V dropped 6 bases and J dropped 5 bases, with 10 bases sitting between them. The germline V gene has CDR1 SNHLY and CDR2 FYNNEI. The CDR3 is 12 amino acids. Here the CDR3 DNA reads TGTGCCAGCAGCGAGAGGGTGGAGACCCAGTACTTC. It is translated as CASSERVETQYF. The variable domain in full, with the rest retrieved from reference TRBV2 and TRBJ2-5, is EPEVTQTPSHQVTQMGQEVILRCVPISNHLYFYWYRQILGQKVEFLVSFYNNEISEKSEIFDDQFSVERPDGSNFTLKIRSTKLEDSAMYFCASSERVETQYFGPGTRLLVL.

The chain combines TRBV6-5 with TRBJ2-5; D unresolved. The CDR3 covers 15 residues. V was pared by 0 bases and J by 2 bases, with 10 bases between. The germline V gene encodes CDR1 MNHEY and CDR2 SVGAGI. CDR3 amino acids: CASSYSTRVQETQYF. In nucleotides, the CDR3 is TGTGCCAGCAGTTACTCGACGCGAGTTCAAGAGACCCAGTACTTC.

V gene TRBV28 combines with J gene TRBJ1-2, with unresolved D. Trimming pared 3 bases from V and 5 bases from J, leaving 13 bases between. Germline lookup yields CDR1 MDHEN and CDR2 SYDVKM. This CDR3 has 14 residues. The CDR3, as DNA: TGTGCCAGCAGTTTCTCAACCCAGAGATATGGCTACACCTTC. Protein product: CASSFSTQRYGYTF.

This clone turned up a few times. The rearrangement joins TRBV5-8 to TRBJ1-5; no reliable D call. Germline V gene lookup returns CDR1 SGHTS and CDR2 YDEGEE. The CDR3 runs to 16 residues. V dropped 4 bases and J dropped 5 bases, with 19 bases sitting between them. The DNA of the CDR3 is TGTGCCAGCAGCCGAGGGTTGGACGCAGGATATCAGCCCCAGCATTTT. Encoded protein: CASSRGLDAGYQPQHF. The full variable domain, rest sourced from reference TRBV5-8 and TRBJ1-5, is EAGVTQSPTHLIKTRGQQATLRCSPISGHTSVYWYQQALGLGLQFLLWYDEGEERNRGNFPPRFSGRQFPNYSSELNVNALELEDSALYLCASSRGLDAGYQPQHFGDGTRLSIL.

On this clone itself: Compared with germline, one end of the junction differs, possibly owing to a read error. This rearrangement joins TRBV9 to TRBJ2-5; no clear D. Germline V CDR1 and CDR2: SGDLS, YYNGEE. The CDR3 contains 15 residues. CDR3 nucleotide sequence: TGTGCCAGCAGTGTAGGAGCGAGTGGTAGGGAGACCCAGTACTTC. Protein: CASSVGASGRETQYF.

The V gene is TRBV15, the J gene TRBJ1-4, with D unclear. From germline, CDR1 is LNHNV and CDR2 YYDKDF (reference sequence). This CDR3 spans 11 amino acids. V was trimmed by 9 bases and J by 7 bases, leaving 9 bases between them. DNA for the CDR3: TGTGCCACGTTGGGTAGTGAAAAACTGTTTTTT. Residues: CATLGSEKLFF.

This sequence joins TRBV18 and TRBJ1-2; D not certain. The germline V and J ends were trimmed by 3 bases and 4 bases, with 15 bases remaining between them. The CDR3 has 15 amino acids. Germline V gene lookup returns CDR1 KGHSH and CDR2 LQKENI. CDR3 protein: CASSPAGLTSYGYTF. CDR3 DNA: TGTGCCAGCTCACCGGCCGGACTGACCAGCTATGGCTACACCTTC.